The sequence of this T cell receptor beta chain was determined in a study of blood T cell repertoires in COVID-19. In the study overall: Both acute and convalescent COVID-19 samples were obtained from the United States, Italy and Spain. T cells, B-cell-depleted T cells, or PBMCs supplied cDNA or gDNA.

The protocol was immunoSEQ multiplex PCR, while the TCRdb copy is restricted to in-frame clones and leaves out a portion. Of around 240,000 clones listed, about 88% are singletons. From germline, CDR1 is MNHEY and CDR2 SVGAGI. The V segment lost 4 bases and the J segment 4 bases; nucleotides outside the gene matches: 6. The CDR3 consists of 15 residues. V and J are TRBV6-5 and TRBJ1-1; 10 bases agree with TRBD1. Specimen: peripheral blood. This TCR came from a man aged 35-49 years with acute or convalescent COVID-19. The CDR3 DNA reads as TGTGCCAGCAGTTGGGACAGGGGAATGTTCACTGAAGCTTTCTTT. It codes for CASSWDRGMFTEAFF.